This T cell receptor beta chain originates from a study of OX40 agonist ivuxolimab in advanced cancers. V gave up 4 bases and J gave up 3 bases, with 10 bases separating them. The CDR3 extends over 14 amino acids. CDR1 SGHNT and CDR2 YYREEE come from the germline V gene (reference sequence). Libraries were prepared by immunoSEQ multiplex PCR; TCRdb keeps only in-frame clonotypes and omits some of them. The profile shows some 90,000 clones, approximately 90% of them singletons. General study points: CD8+ T cells showed, on average, more clonal expansion than CD4+ cells. Partial responders treated at 0.1-3.0 mg/kg exhibited clonal expansion among the lowest measured.

The table lists this clone with a count of one. Its antigen remains unknown. The TCR sequence derives from an adult with an advanced solid tumor such as melanoma, head and neck, liver or kidney cancer. This material consisted of CD4+ or CD8+ T cells sorted from blood, taken in a trial of the OX40 agonist ivuxolimab. This sequence joins TRBV5-4 and TRBJ2-2; D may correspond to TRBD1 or TRBD2 (5 bases each). CDR3 DNA sequence: TGTGCCAGCAGCCCGGGGCAGCACACCGGGGAGCTGTTTTTT. This translates into CASSPGQHTGELFF.